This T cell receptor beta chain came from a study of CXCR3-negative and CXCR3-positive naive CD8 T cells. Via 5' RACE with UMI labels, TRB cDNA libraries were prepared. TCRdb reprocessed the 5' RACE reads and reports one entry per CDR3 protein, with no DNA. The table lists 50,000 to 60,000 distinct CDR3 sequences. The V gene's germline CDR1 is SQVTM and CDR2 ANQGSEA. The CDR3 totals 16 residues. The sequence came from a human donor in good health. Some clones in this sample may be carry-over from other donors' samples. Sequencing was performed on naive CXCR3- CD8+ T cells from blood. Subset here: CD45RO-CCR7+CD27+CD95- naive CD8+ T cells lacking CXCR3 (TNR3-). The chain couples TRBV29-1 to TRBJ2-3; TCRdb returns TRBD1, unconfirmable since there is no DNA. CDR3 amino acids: CSVEDLRQTITDTQYF.